Each of the 28 T cell receptor beta chains below was sequenced from the same sample in a study of blood T cell repertoires in COVID-19. Generated by immunoSEQ multiplex PCR, the TCRdb table keeps only in-frame clones and is missing some. The table records about 240,000 clones, 85% of them present only once. The sequenced material came from peripheral blood. Every receptor here comes from a man between 50 and 59 years old with COVID-19, enrolled during active disease.

V usage is TRBV5-1 and J usage is TRBJ1-3, with D possibly being TRBD1 (6 bases). V dropped 3 bases and J dropped 0 bases, with 7 bases sitting between them. In germline, CDR1 is SGHRS, CDR2 YFSETQ. The CDR3 contains 14 residues. The CDR3, as DNA: TGCGCCAGCAGCTCGGACAGCTCTGGAAACACCATATATTTT. Translated, it gives CASSSDSSGNTIYF.

This chain connects TRBV6-6 to TRBJ1-5; 7 bases are shared with TRBD1. The junction had 4 bases not matched to a gene; V was cut back by 2 bases and J by 3 bases. Germline lookup yields CDR1 MNHNY and CDR2 SVGAGI (reference sequence). The CDR3 is 15 amino acids. The CDR3 loop reads CASSYVEGANQPQHF. CDR3 nucleotide sequence: TGTGCCAGCAGTTACGTTGAGGGGGCCAATCAGCCCCAGCATTTT.

In its sample, this clone was seen many times. The rearrangement links TRBV2 to TRBJ1-1; 8 nucleotides align to TRBD1. There are 14 residues in the CDR3. Germline CDR1 SNHLY, CDR2 FYNNEI. V dropped 4 bases and J dropped 4; count of bases not matched to a gene: 5. The CDR3 protein is CASSAGQGFTEAFF. CDR3 nucleotide sequence: TGTGCCAGCAGTGCCGGACAGGGTTTCACTGAAGCTTTCTTT.

The chain employs TRBV2 and TRBJ2-7; the D is unclear. The germline V and J ends were trimmed by 6 bases and 1 base, with 7 bases remaining between them. The CDR3 sequence is 12 residues long. The germline gives CDR1 SNHLY, CDR2 FYNNEI. The CDR3 DNA follows: TGTGCCAGCAGCGCGCGTTCCTACGAGCAGTACTTC. Its protein is CASSARSYEQYF.

The chain links TRBV7-9 to TRBJ1-6; D ambiguous. The CDR3 is made up of 11 amino acids. The V end was cut by 5 bases, the J end by 14 bases, with 10 bases between. Germline values: CDR1 SEHNR, CDR2 FQNEAQ (reference sequence). The chain's CDR3 is CASSQADSLHF. CDR3 nucleotides: TGTGCCAGCAGCCAAGCTGATTCCCTCCACTTT.

The chain links TRBV7-2 to TRBJ2-7; TRBD2 agrees at 9 bases. Germline V CDR1 and CDR2: SGHTA, FQGNSA. Trimming removed 6 bases from V and 6 bases from J; junction bases left unmatched: 9. The CDR3 is 14 amino acids. CDR3 region: CASRVAGGLGEQYF. CDR3 DNA sequence: TGTGCCAGCAGAGTTGCGGGGGGGCTTGGCGAGCAGTACTTC.

On this clone itself: Other DNA sequences from this sample encode an identical CDR3 as well. The CDR3 coding sequence is TGTGCCAGCAGCAGTGTCTCTGGGGCCAACGTCCTGACTTTC. Its translation: CASSSVSGANVLTF. V and J are TRBV6-5 and TRBJ2-6; D is uncertain. This CDR3 is 14 amino acids long. Germline CDR1 MNHEY, CDR2 SVGAGI. V was cut by 6 bases and J by 0 bases, with 6 bases left in between.

The chain's CDR3 is CASSESPGGSYNEQFF. The CDR3 DNA reads TGCGCCAGCAGTGAGTCCCCGGGGGGCTCCTACAATGAGCAGTTCTTC. The chain joins TRBV10-1 to TRBJ2-1, with 7 bases that match TRBD2. This CDR3 has 16 amino acids. Germline V gene data show CDR1 as WNHNN and CDR2 as SYGVQD (reference sequence). V shed 0 bases, J shed 0 bases, and the junction held 2 bases outside the gene matches.

CDR3 in DNA: TGTGCCAGCAGTGAATTCGGACAGCTGAATTCACCCCTCCACTTT. It specifies CASSEFGQLNSPLHF. The chain combines TRBV6-1 with TRBJ1-6; a weak D match, TRBD1 (6 bases). The CDR3 runs 15 residues. Germline values: CDR1 MNHNS, CDR2 SASEGT. V lost 2 bases and J lost 7, with 12 bases in between.

The gene calls are TRBV5-1 and TRBJ2-3; 10 positions agree with TRBD2. Germline CDR1 SGHRS, CDR2 YFSETQ. With 5 bases clipped from V and 4 bases from J, the junction kept 4 bases outside the gene matches. This CDR3 comprises 14 residues. In DNA, the CDR3 is TGCGCCAGCAGGAGCGGGGGGGCTTCAGATACGCAGTATTTT. This codes for CASRSGGASDTQYF.

In its sample, this clone was seen a few times. The chain carries TRBV5-3 and TRBJ2-7; a possible D gene is TRBD2 (5 bases). TRBV5-3 is an ORF, with its function uncertain. V lost 4 bases, J lost 0 bases, and 17 bases lay in between. This CDR3 spans 16 amino acids. As DNA, the CDR3 is TGTGCCAGAAGCCAGGCGGGCATAGGGAACTCCTACGAGCAGTACTTC. As protein: CARSQAGIGNSYEQYF.

This chain uses TRBV30 with TRBJ2-1, with 14 bases fitting TRBD2. The CDR3 has 18 amino acids. Losses at the gene ends were 5 bases for V and 0 bases for J; bases not matched to a gene: 9. CDR1 and CDR2 (germline): GTSNPN, SVGIG (reference sequence). This CDR3 reads CAWSGLAGEMSSYNEQFF. In nucleotides, the CDR3 is TGTGCCTGGTCGGGACTAGCGGGGGAGATGAGCTCCTACAATGAGCAGTTCTTC.

This clone was seen only once. The V gene is TRBV7-2, the J gene TRBJ2-7; D perhaps matches TRBD2 (5 bases). Germline V gene lookup returns CDR1 SGHTA and CDR2 FQGNSA. CDR3 length equals 13 residues. Between the trimmed V and J ends, which lost 4 bases and 6 bases, there was a span of 13 bases. The CDR3 is CASSSTRAGEQYF. The DNA for the CDR3 is TGTGCCAGCAGCTCGACCCGGGCGGGCGAGCAGTACTTC.

This sequence joins TRBV15 and TRBJ2-1; tentative D call: TRBD2 (6 bases). Trimming took off 0 bases at V and 1 base at J, with 10 bases between the two ends. Germline CDR1 reads LNHNV; CDR2 reads YYDKDF (reference sequence). The CDR3 length is 16 residues. In DNA, the CDR3 is TGTGCCACCAGCAGAGAGCGGGGTTTTTCCTACAATGAGCAGTTCTTC. This sequence encodes CATSRERGFSYNEQFF.

The J gene is TRBJ1-2, the V gene TRBV6-5; no firm D call. V dropped 4 bases and J dropped 9 bases, with 9 bases sitting between them. The CDR3 length is 11 residues. CDR1 and CDR2 (germline): MNHEY, SVGAGI. CDR3 residues: CASSSQTRYTF. The CDR3 DNA reads TGTGCCAGCAGTTCCCAAACTCGCTACACCTTC.

The V and J genes are TRBV6-6 and TRBJ1-2; D not certain. The CDR3 has 11 residues. Between the trimmed V and J ends, which lost 6 bases and 3 bases, there was a span of 5 bases. Looked up from germline, CDR1 is MNHNY and CDR2 is SVGAGI (reference sequence). CDR3 amino acids: CASRRDYGYTF. The CDR3 coding sequence is TGTGCCAGCAGGCGGGACTATGGCTACACCTTC.

Many counts were recorded for this clone. This chain uses TRBV6-1 with TRBJ2-7; 9 nucleotides agree with TRBD2. The CDR3 has 15 residues. Germline trimming cut 1 base from V and 4 bases from J; bases unmatched to any gene: 5. CDR1 and CDR2 from the germline V gene are MNHNS and SASEGT. CDR3 nucleotides: TGTGCCAGCAGTGAAGAGAGCGGGGGGCCTTACGAGCAGTACTTC. Translated: CASSEESGGPYEQYF.

The chain has TRBV2 and TRBJ2-3, with D tentatively TRBD2 (6 bases). The CDR3 length is 16 residues. Trimming shortened V by 4 bases and J by 2 bases, and 16 bases separated the two germline ends. Germline-derived CDR1 and CDR2 are SNHLY and FYNNEI. The chain's CDR3 is CASSAPVGGATDTQYF. The CDR3 nucleotides read TGTGCCAGCAGTGCCCCCGTGGGGGGAGCCACAGATACGCAGTATTTT.

The chain uses TRBV30 and TRBJ1-6; tentative D call: TRBD1 (5 bases). Between the trimmed V and J ends, which lost 4 bases and 0 bases, there was a span of 10 bases. The germline V gene has CDR1 GTSNPN and CDR2 SVGIG (reference sequence). CDR3 length equals 15 residues. Here the CDR3 DNA reads TGTGCCTGGACCCTCGACAGCTCCTATAATTCACCCCTCCACTTT. Its protein product is CAWTLDSSYNSPLHF.

With regard to this clone: The sample carries other DNA sequences with the same CDR3. This CDR3 is CASSPQGSSGNTIYF. CDR3 in DNA: TGTGCCAGCTCACCGCAGGGGAGCTCTGGAAACACCATATATTTT. The rearrangement joins TRBV18 to TRBJ1-3; D may be TRBD1 (6 bases). CDR3 length equals 15 residues. Trimming removed 3 bases at V and 0 bases at J, with 9 bases between. Germline CDR1 is KGHSH and CDR2 is LQKENI.

The chain couples TRBV3-1 (or the pseudogene TRBV3-2) to TRBJ2-5; TRBD1 matches 10 bases. J was trimmed by 4 bases and V by 5 bases; bases with no gene match: 7. The CDR3 spans 15 residues. CDR1 and CDR2 from the germline V gene are LGHDT and YNNKEL (reference sequence). As DNA, the CDR3 is TGTGCCAGCAGCGAGGGACAGGGGATCGGAGAGACCCAGTACTTC. Protein product: CASSEGQGIGETQYF.

This clone was observed a few times. The rearrangement links TRBV6-1 to TRBJ1-4, with D tentatively TRBD1 (5 bases). Germline V gene sequence: CDR1 MNHNS, CDR2 SASEGT. V lost 0 bases, J lost 7 bases, and 15 bases lay in between. This CDR3 contains 16 residues. The DNA for the CDR3 is TGTGCCAGCAGTGAAGCGGAAGCGCTAGGGGCTGAAAAACTGTTTTTT. Translation: CASSEAEALGAEKLFF.

The genes are TRBV5-4 and TRBJ2-1; D might be TRBD2 (7 bases). V lost 2 bases and J lost 4, with 13 bases in between. Germline V lookup: CDR1 SGHNT, CDR2 YYREEE (reference sequence). This CDR3 spans 15 amino acids. The CDR3 sequence is CASSLGRGAYNEQFF. Written as DNA, the CDR3 is TGTGCCAGCAGCTTAGGCCGGGGGGCTTACAATGAGCAGTTCTTC.

This chain uses TRBV27 with TRBJ2-2; 13 positions match TRBD2. Trimming cost V 6 bases and J 6 bases; bases outside gene matches: 4. CDR1 is MNHEY, CDR2 SMNVEV, per germline (reference sequence). The CDR3 length is 15 residues. The CDR3 protein is CASRLAGGHAGELFF. For the CDR3, the DNA is TGTGCCAGCAGACTAGCGGGGGGGCACGCCGGGGAGCTGTTTTTT.

The chain has TRBV7-6 and TRBJ2-3; D remains unclear. The CDR3 has 16 amino acids. V shed 1 base and J shed 7 bases, with 18 bases lying between them. Per the germline V gene, CDR1 is SGHVS and CDR2 is FNYEAQ. In nucleotides, the CDR3 is TGTGCCAGCAGCTTAGGCCCATTAGACGGAGATCATACGCAGTATTTT. The encoded protein is CASSLGPLDGDHTQYF.

This chain links TRBV6-2 or TRBV6-3 with TRBJ2-4, with D perhaps matching TRBD1 (6 bases). Trimming left V 5 bases short and J 1 base short, with 9 bases between. CDR1 is MNHEY, CDR2 SVGEGT, per germline. This CDR3 is 14 amino acids long. The CDR3 nucleotides are TGTGCCAGCAGTCCGCAGGGGGCCAAAAACATTCAGTACTTC. It codes for CASSPQGAKNIQYF.

This chain joins TRBV5-4 and TRBJ1-4; D might be TRBD1 (5 bases). CDR1 SGHNT and CDR2 YYREEE come from the germline V gene (reference sequence). CDR3 length: 13 residues. Trimming pared 9 bases from V and 8 bases from J, leaving 17 bases between. The CDR3 coding sequence is TGTGCCACCGGGCCCGACAGCCCGGAAAAACTGTTTTTT. This translates into CATGPDSPEKLFF.

This chain joins TRBV19 and TRBJ2-3; perhaps TRBD2 as D (5 bases). The ends were cut back, 3 bases at V and 5 bases at J, with 15 bases in the middle. CDR3 length: 15 amino acids. Germline lookup yields CDR1 LNHDA and CDR2 SQIVND (reference sequence). In nucleotides, the CDR3 is TGTGCCAGTAGTATGGGGTTTTCGGGGTTAGATACGCAGTATTTT. It yields the protein CASSMGFSGLDTQYF. The whole variable domain, filled in from reference TRBV19 and TRBJ2-3, reads DGGITQSPKYLFRKEGQNVTLSCEQNLNHDAMYWYRQDPGQGLRLIYYSQIVNDFQKGDIAEGYSVSREKKESFPLTVTSAQKNPTAFYLCASSMGFSGLDTQYFGPGTRLTVL.